The 24 T cell receptor beta chains given below trace back to one sample, sequenced in a study of identical twins. TCRdb re-called the 5' RACE reads through MiXCR, storing one row per CDR3 protein. The table lists about 520,000 distinct CDR3 sequences, less than 25% of them singletons, with 0.75% to 0.95% in the top ten. This sample also belongs to another study, concerning T cells expressing NK-cell markers.

Sequencing input: CD4+ T cells sorted from blood. The origin of the receptors is a woman aged 18-29 years in good health.

This clonotype was detected a few times. The CDR3 DNA reads as TGCAGTGCTAGAATCAGGGATGATTATGGCTACACCTTC. This encodes CSARIRDDYGYTF. The chain uses TRBV20-1 and TRBJ1-2; D is possibly TRBD1 (5 bases). Germline V CDR1 and CDR2: DFQATT, SNEGSKA (reference sequence). Trimming shortened V by 2 bases and J by 5 bases, and 12 bases separated the two germline ends. The CDR3 contains 13 residues.

This clonotype was seen only once. This sequence joins TRBV6-5 and TRBJ1-2, with D possibly matching TRBD1 (6 bases). V lost 2 bases, J lost 0 bases, and 13 bases lay in between. CDR1 MNHEY and CDR2 SVGAGI come from the germline V gene. CDR3 size: 16 residues. CDR3 sequence: CASSYNSAGANYGYTF. CDR3 DNA sequence: TGTGCCAGCAGTTACAATTCGGCAGGGGCTAACTATGGCTACACCTTC.

This chain joins TRBV12-3 or TRBV12-4 and TRBJ1-1; D ambiguous. The ends were cut back, 7 bases at V and 3 bases at J, with 12 bases in the middle. CDR3 length equals 13 residues. CDR3 sequence: CASNLGRDTEAFF. The CDR3 DNA reads TGTGCCAGCAACCTCGGACGGGACACTGAAGCTTTCTTT.

This clonotype occurred a few times. This chain connects TRBV6-1 to TRBJ2-7, with D possibly TRBD2 on 6 matching bases. Between the trimmed V and J ends, which lost 8 bases and 2 bases, there was a span of 16 bases. The CDR3 contains 14 residues. Germline loops: CDR1 MNHNS, CDR2 SASEGT. This CDR3 reads CASRQTGRPYEQYF. The CDR3 DNA follows: TGTGCCAGCCGGCAAACGGGGAGGCCCTACGAGCAGTACTTC.

The J gene is TRBJ2-4, the V gene TRBV6-5; TRBD1 might be the D (6 bases). Germline assignment: CDR1 MNHEY and CDR2 SVGAGI. CDR3 length: 16 residues. Trimming cost V 2 bases and J 1 base, with 12 bases left between them. CDR3 residues: CASSYTGFGAKNIQYF. CDR3 coding DNA: TGTGCCAGCAGTTACACAGGGTTTGGGGCCAAAAACATTCAGTACTTC.

The chain is built from TRBV4-2 and TRBJ2-3; 7 bases align to TRBD1. Per the germline V gene, CDR1 is LGHNA and CDR2 is YNFKEQ. V dropped 3 bases and J dropped 0; count of bases not matched to a gene: 6. The CDR3 sequence is 16 residues long. This chain's CDR3 is CASSHLSGQSTDTQYF. The CDR3 DNA sequence: TGTGCCAGCAGCCATCTCTCGGGACAGAGCACAGATACGCAGTATTTT.

The V and J genes are TRBV15 and TRBJ1-1, with D unclear. Germline lookup yields CDR1 LNHNV and CDR2 YYDKDF (reference sequence). The CDR3 contains 15 residues. V gave up 6 bases and J gave up 2 bases, with 16 bases separating them. The CDR3 here is CATSGFDLGNTEAFF. The CDR3 nucleotides are TGTGCCACCAGTGGATTTGACTTAGGTAACACTGAAGCTTTCTTT.

This clonotype was detected a few times. V is TRBV29-1 and J is TRBJ2-7; 11 bases are a match to TRBD1. With 7 bases clipped from V and 3 bases from J, the junction kept 14 bases outside the gene matches. Per the germline V gene, CDR1 is SQVTM and CDR2 is ANQGSEA. CDR3 length: 16 amino acids. The CDR3 DNA sequence: TGCAGCGGCGGACAGGGGGCATTAGATTGGGGCTACGAGCAGTACTTC. Translation gives CSGGQGALDWGYEQYF.

This clonotype was seen many times. The chain joins TRBV9 to TRBJ1-5; 7 nucleotides match TRBD1. The CDR3 consists of 15 residues. From germline, CDR1 is SGDLS and CDR2 YYNGEE. The junction had 13 bases not matched to a gene; V was cut back by 7 bases and J by 6 bases. This CDR3 is CASGRDSRGSQPQHF. The CDR3 nucleotides read TGTGCCAGCGGACGGGACAGTAGAGGAAGTCAGCCCCAGCATTTT. Together with reference TRBV9 and TRBJ1-5, the CDR3 gives the full variable domain: DSGVTQTPKHLITATGQRVTLRCSPRSGDLSVYWYQQSLDQGLQFLIQYYNGEERAKGNILERFSAQQFPDLHSELNLSSLELGDSALYFCASGRDSRGSQPQHFGDGTRLSIL.

The rearrangement uses TRBV12-3 or TRBV12-4 and TRBJ2-2; 9 nucleotides match TRBD1. The V and J ends lost 4 bases and 6 bases, in that order; junction bases with no gene match: 15. There are 18 residues in the CDR3. The CDR3 region has the DNA TGTGCCAGCAGTTCCACCCAACCGGGGACAGGGTCGTCCGGGGAGCTGTTTTTT. Its translation is CASSSTQPGTGSSGELFF.

This clonotype was detected only once. The chain links TRBV2 to TRBJ2-3; maybe TRBD1 (5 bases). This CDR3 region has 12 residues. Germline CDR1 reads SNHLY; CDR2 reads FYNNEI. The germline V and J ends were trimmed by 7 bases and 9 bases, with 14 bases remaining between them. The CDR3 bases are TGTGCCAGCAATTTCGCCAGGGCCACGCAGTATTTT. This translates into CASNFARATQYF.

At least ten counts were recorded for this clonotype. The rearrangement joins TRBV27 to TRBJ2-3, with D hard to call. The V end lost 6 bases, the J end lost 2 bases, and 6 bases lay between the germline ends. This CDR3 spans 12 amino acids. Germline V gene sequence: CDR1 MNHEY, CDR2 SMNVEV (reference sequence). For the CDR3, the DNA is TGTGCCAGCAGATCCCACACAGATACGCAGTATTTT. Protein: CASRSHTDTQYF.

This clonotype showed up just a few times. The chain uses TRBV20-1 and TRBJ1-4; 7 bases are shared with TRBD1. Trimming removed 0 bases from V and 4 bases from J; junction bases left unmatched: 5. CDR3 size: 15 residues. From germline, CDR1 is DFQATT and CDR2 SNEGSKA (reference sequence). The chain's CDR3 is CSARDGTGDNEKLFF. DNA for the CDR3: TGCAGTGCTAGAGATGGCACAGGGGATAATGAAAAACTGTTTTTT.

This clonotype was detected only a few times. The rearrangement joins TRBV12-3 or TRBV12-4 to TRBJ2-5; 11 nucleotides match TRBD2. Trimming at V came to 6 bases and at J to 7 bases, leaving 7 bases not matched to a gene. The CDR3 is made up of 14 amino acids. CDR3 bases: TGTGCCAGCAGCAAACTAGCGGGAGTTGGGACCCAGTACTTC. Amino acid sequence: CASSKLAGVGTQYF.

The chain couples TRBV29-1 to TRBJ1-1; TRBD1 aligns across 8 bases. Looked up from germline, CDR1 is SQVTM and CDR2 is ANQGSEA. This CDR3 is built from 13 residues. V dropped 7 bases and J dropped 3; count of bases not matched to a gene: 7. CDR3: CSAEDRGYTEAFF. CDR3 nucleotide sequence: TGCAGCGCCGAAGACAGGGGATACACTGAAGCTTTCTTT.

This clonotype was found many times. The J gene is TRBJ2-1, the V gene TRBV5-1; 8 bases align to TRBD2. Looked up from germline, CDR1 is SGHRS and CDR2 is YFSETQ. CDR3 length: 15 amino acids. V shed 1 base and J 5 bases; nucleotides not matched to a gene: 5. CDR3 in DNA: TGCGCCAGCAGCTTGCGGGGTAGCGGGAACAATGAGCAGTTCTTC. Translation: CASSLRGSGNNEQFF.

This clonotype was counted between two and nine times. This rearrangement joins TRBV29-1 to TRBJ1-1; 8 nucleotides agree with TRBD1. V shed 5 bases, J shed 10 bases, and the junction held 9 bases outside the gene matches. This CDR3 comprises 12 residues. Germline-derived CDR1 and CDR2 are SQVTM and ANQGSEA. This CDR3 reads CSVWTGTVGAFF. The CDR3 DNA follows: TGCAGCGTTTGGACAGGGACCGTTGGAGCTTTCTTT.

The J gene is TRBJ2-7, the V gene TRBV20-1; D might be TRBD1 or TRBD2, each matching 5 bases. This CDR3 is built from 11 residues. Germline loops: CDR1 DFQATT, CDR2 SNEGSKA (reference sequence). V was shortened by 3 bases and J by 6 bases, with 9 bases between the two germline ends. The CDR3 region is CSASPGTEQYF. As DNA, the CDR3 is TGCAGTGCTAGCCCCGGGACCGAGCAGTACTTC.

This clonotype was detected only a few times. At one of its ends the junction is not consistent with the germline gene, which may arise from a read error. The rearrangement joins TRBV12-3 or TRBV12-4 to TRBJ2-3; TRBD2 matches 12 bases. This CDR3 region has 16 residues. CDR3 nucleotide sequence: TGTGCCAGCAGTTTTCGACTAGCGGGGGCCGTAGCTCGTACCCATTTT. Its protein product is CASSFRLAGAVARTHF.

This clonotype was observed a handful of times. This chain links TRBV11-1 with TRBJ2-1; 7 bases line up with TRBD2. The CDR3 loop spans 18 amino acids. V lost 1 base to trimming and J lost 4 bases; unmatched junction nucleotides: 13. Germline V lookup: CDR1 SGHAT, CDR2 FQDESV (reference sequence). The CDR3 spells CASSLVSPWAGEYNEQFF. The CDR3 DNA is TGTGCCAGCAGCTTAGTATCCCCTTGGGCGGGAGAGTACAATGAGCAGTTCTTC.

Worth noting for this clonotype: A read error may be the cause here, since a much bigger clone is one base away. The missing conserved phenylalanine or tryptophan at the end of this CDR3 makes a read error likely. This rearrangement joins TRBV6-5 to TRBJ2-1; TRBD2 is a possible D gene (6 bases). Germline CDR1 and CDR2: MNHEY and SVGAGI. The CDR3 totals 15 residues. V was clipped by 0 bases and J by 0 bases, with 6 bases between them. The CDR3 sequence is CASSYSGGSYNEQFS. CDR3 DNA: TGTGCCAGCAGTTACTCGGGGGGCTCCTACAATGAGCAGTTCTCC.

The chain combines TRBV5-1 with TRBJ1-1; D perhaps matches TRBD1 (5 bases). The CDR3 contains 14 residues. Looked up from germline, CDR1 is SGHRS and CDR2 is YFSETQ. V shed 0 bases and J shed 2 bases, with 8 bases lying between them. The CDR3 region is CASSLDDSNTEAFF. CDR3 nucleotide sequence: TGCGCCAGCAGCTTGGATGACAGCAACACTGAAGCTTTCTTT.

The chain recombines TRBV25-1 with TRBJ2-1; 12 nucleotides line up with TRBD1. The junction had 7 bases not matched to a gene; V was cut back by 3 bases and J by 10 bases. CDR1 and CDR2 from the germline V gene are MGHDK and SYGVNS. The length of the CDR3 is 15 residues. The CDR3 spells CASSDPGTGGNEQFF. CDR3 DNA: TGTGCCAGCAGTGACCCCGGGACAGGGGGCAACGAGCAGTTCTTC.

This rearrangement joins TRBV5-4 to TRBJ2-5, with D perhaps TRBD2 (5 bases). The CDR3 covers 14 residues. Germline-derived CDR1 and CDR2 are SGHNT and YYREEE (reference sequence). Trimming cost V 4 bases and J 3 bases, with 13 bases left between them. CDR3: CASSPAPAEETQYF. CDR3 coding DNA: TGTGCCAGCAGCCCAGCCCCAGCGGAAGAGACCCAGTACTTC. Full variable domain (outside the CDR3, taken from reference TRBV5-4 and TRBJ2-5): ETGVTQSPTHLIKTRGQQVTLRCSSQSGHNTVSWYQQALGQGPQFIFQYYREEENGRGNFPPRFSGLQFPNYSSELNVNALELDDSALYLCASSPAPAEETQYFGPGTRLLVL.